What follows are 26 T cell receptor beta chains derived from one specimen sequenced in a study of blood T cell repertoires in COVID-19. Repertoires were generated with immunoSEQ multiplex PCR, while TCRdb's copy carries only in-frame clones and drops some. The sample lists fewer than 40,000 clones, over 80% seen once, with around 15% in the top ten. The sample was peripheral blood. These receptor sequences come from a human donor in a cohort sampled during active COVID-19.

The chain joins TRBV23-1 to TRBJ1-2; 10 bases are a match to TRBD1. TRBV23-1 is recorded as an ORF, its role being uncertain. This CDR3 has 16 residues. With V trimmed by 3 bases and J by 4 bases, 8 bases remained unmatched. In nucleotides, the CDR3 is TGCGCCAGCAGTCACCTCCGGGACAGGGGCCCCTATGGCTACACCTTC. Its protein product is CASSHLRDRGPYGYTF.

The chain couples TRBV2 to TRBJ2-1; a possible D gene is TRBD1 (7 bases). Germline V gene data show CDR1 as SNHLY and CDR2 as FYNNEI. Trimming pared 6 bases from V and 8 bases from J, leaving 17 bases between. This CDR3 has 14 residues. The CDR3 here is CASSGGQRGDEQFF. For the CDR3, the DNA is TGTGCCAGCAGCGGGGGACAGAGGGGGGATGAGCAGTTCTTC.

The chain is built from TRBV5-4 and TRBJ2-7, with a tentative D call TRBD2 (8 bases). This CDR3 has 17 residues. The V end was cut by 0 bases, the J end by 4 bases, with 20 bases between. Per the germline V gene, CDR1 is SGHNT and CDR2 is YYREEE (reference sequence). The CDR3 sequence is CASSLGSGTEVFYEQYF. For the CDR3, the DNA is TGTGCCAGCAGCTTGGGTAGCGGGACAGAGGTGTTTTACGAGCAGTACTTC. The full variable domain, completed using reference TRBV5-4 and TRBJ2-7, is ETGVTQSPTHLIKTRGQQVTLRCSSQSGHNTVSWYQQALGQGPQFIFQYYREEENGRGNFPPRFSGLQFPNYSSELNVNALELDDSALYLCASSLGSGTEVFYEQYFGPGTRLTVT.

The genes are TRBV5-1 and TRBJ1-4, with TRBD1 matching over 7 bases. After removal of 4 bases from V and 8 bases from J, the junction contained 5 bases not matched to a gene. The CDR3 length is 13 residues. The germline V gene has CDR1 SGHRS and CDR2 YFSETQ. CDR3 DNA: TGCGCCAGCAGCCCGGGACAGAAGGAAAAACTGTTTTTT. It encodes CASSPGQKEKLFF.

The rearrangement joins TRBV30 to TRBJ2-2; D possibly corresponds to TRBD1 (5 bases). From germline, CDR1 is GTSNPN and CDR2 SVGIG (reference sequence). V was shortened by 2 bases and J by 0 bases, with 7 bases between the two germline ends. The CDR3 is 14 amino acids. CDR3 coding DNA: TGTGCCTGGAGTAAGGGGTCGAACACCGGGGAGCTGTTTTTT. It codes for CAWSKGSNTGELFF. The whole variable domain, remainder taken from reference TRBV30 and TRBJ2-2, is SQTIHQWPATLVQPVGSPLSLECTVEGTSNPNLYWYRQAAGRGLQLLFYSVGIGQISSEVPQNLSASRPQDRQFILSSKKLLLSDSGFYLCAWSKGSNTGELFFGEGSRLTVL.

The chain recombines TRBV19 with TRBJ2-5, with D unresolved. CDR3 length equals 13 residues. Germline V CDR1 and CDR2: LNHDA, SQIVND (reference sequence). V was shortened by 2 bases and J by 5 bases, with 9 bases between the two germline ends. The DNA of the CDR3 is TGTGCCAGTAGTATAACATGGCGGGAGACCCAGTACTTC. Residues: CASSITWRETQYF.

V is TRBV4-3 and J is TRBJ2-1; D perhaps matches TRBD2 (6 bases). V was clipped by 2 bases and J by 7 bases, with 15 bases between them. The V gene's germline CDR1 is LGHNA and CDR2 YSLEER. There are 15 residues in the CDR3. The CDR3 sequence is CASSQTGSRGNEQFF. Here the CDR3 DNA reads TGCGCCAGCAGCCAAACAGGATCCCGGGGGAATGAGCAGTTCTTC.

V usage is TRBV6-6 and J usage is TRBJ1-3; 7 bases align to TRBD1. The ends lost 3 bases at V and 4 bases at J; junction bases unmatched: 6. This CDR3 has 15 amino acids. From germline, CDR1 is MNHNY and CDR2 SVGAGI (reference sequence). The CDR3: CASSYGGTEGNTIYF. The CDR3 DNA reads as TGTGCCAGCAGTTATGGTGGGACAGAAGGAAACACCATATATTTT.

The rearrangement links TRBV4-1 to TRBJ2-2; tentatively, D is TRBD1 (5 bases). CDR3 length equals 17 residues. The V end lost 1 base, the J end lost 2 bases, and 14 bases lay between the germline ends. Germline values: CDR1 MGHRA, CDR2 YSYEKL. CDR3: CASSQVASRANTGELFF. CDR3 sequence (DNA): TGCGCCAGCAGCCAAGTAGCATCCAGGGCCAACACCGGGGAGCTGTTTTTT.

The chain couples TRBV14 to TRBJ1-6; 7 bases map to TRBD1. The V gene end was trimmed by 5 bases and the J gene end by 8 bases; junction bases not matched to a gene: 9. The CDR3 has 15 residues. In germline, CDR1 is SGHDN, CDR2 FVKESK. The CDR3 here is CASSFRRDSHSPLHF. The CDR3 nucleotides are TGTGCCAGCAGCTTCAGACGGGACAGTCATTCACCCCTCCACTTT.

This sequence joins TRBV10-3 and TRBJ1-5; tentatively, D is TRBD1 (6 bases). There are 14 residues in the CDR3. The germline CDR1 and CDR2 sequences are ENHRY and SYGVKD. V was shortened by 8 bases and J by 6 bases, with 17 bases between the two germline ends. In DNA form, the CDR3 reads TGTGCCATCGTCCTACAGGGTCCGGGTCAGCCCCAGCATTTT. Protein: CAIVLQGPGQPQHF.

The chain is built from TRBV4-2 and TRBJ1-4, with 9 bases that match TRBD1. V was clipped by 1 base and J by 8 bases; unmatched bases: 11. The length of the CDR3 is 17 residues. CDR1 and CDR2 (germline): LGHNA, YNFKEQ. Here the CDR3 DNA reads TGTGCCAGCAGCCAAGCCAATCCGGGACAGGGTAAAGAAAAACTGTTTTTT. It yields the protein CASSQANPGQGKEKLFF.

The chain carries TRBV5-1 and TRBJ2-3, with 10 nucleotides matching TRBD2. Per the germline V gene, CDR1 is SGHRS and CDR2 is YFSETQ. This CDR3 is 19 amino acids long. With 4 bases clipped from V and 4 bases from J, the junction kept 18 bases outside the gene matches. CDR3 sequence reads: CASSAAWELAGYLADTQYF. In DNA, the CDR3 is TGCGCCAGCAGCGCGGCGTGGGAACTAGCGGGGTACTTGGCAGATACGCAGTATTTT.

V and J are TRBV30 and TRBJ2-5; weak D call: TRBD1 (5 bases). The germline gives CDR1 GTSNPN, CDR2 SVGIG (reference sequence). The CDR3 is 13 residues long. Trimming stripped 0 bases from V and 4 bases from J, with 9 bases between. CDR3 DNA: TGTGCCTGGAGTGTACGCAGGGCAGAGACCCAGTACTTC. It translates to CAWSVRRAETQYF.

For this clone: The conserved phenylalanine or tryptophan normally closing the CDR3 is absent here, so this likely arose from a read error. The CDR3 reads CASSRDRSSYEQYL. DNA of the CDR3: TGTGCCAGCAGCCGCGACAGGAGCTCCTACGAGCAGTACCTC. The chain joins TRBV6-5 to TRBJ2-7; weak D call: TRBD1 (6 bases). V was shortened by 6 bases and J by 0 bases, with 12 bases between the two germline ends. The CDR3 runs to 14 residues. Germline V gene data show CDR1 as MNHEY and CDR2 as SVGAGI.

V and J are TRBV7-2 and TRBJ1-5; D uncertain. CDR1 is SGHTA, CDR2 FQGNSA, per germline. CDR3 length equals 13 residues. The V and J ends lost 2 bases and 8 bases respectively, with 10 bases between them. The CDR3 spells CASSLYREEPQHF. As DNA, the CDR3 is TGTGCCAGCAGCTTATATCGGGAAGAGCCCCAGCATTTT.

The CDR3 DNA reads as TGTGCCAGCATCGCAAAGAGACGGGGGAGCTACGAGCAGTACTTC. Its protein is CASIAKRRGSYEQYF. V usage is TRBV21-1 and J usage is TRBJ2-7; the D segment call TRBD2 is taken from the table without a DNA check. TRBV21-1 counts as a pseudogene. CDR3 size: 15 residues.

The chain uses TRBV20-1 and TRBJ2-1; 14 positions agree with TRBD2. CDR1 is DFQATT, CDR2 SNEGSKA, per germline (reference sequence). The V segment lost 3 bases and the J segment 4 bases; nucleotides outside the gene matches: 8. The CDR3 runs 17 residues. The CDR3 is CSASPTSGRAGYNEQFF. CDR3 bases: TGCAGTGCTAGTCCGACTAGCGGGAGGGCGGGGTACAATGAGCAGTTCTTC.

The rearrangement joins TRBV5-1 to TRBJ1-2, with D maybe TRBD1 (5 bases). The CDR3 consists of 14 residues. With 2 bases removed from V and 8 bases from J, the gap between germline ends came to 16 bases. Germline V gives CDR1 SGHRS, CDR2 YFSETQ. The CDR3 nucleotides are TGCGCCAGCAGCTTTCCCGACAGCCATACAGGCTACACCTTC. Translating gives CASSFPDSHTGYTF.

This clone turned up a few times. The chain carries TRBV7-2 and TRBJ1-5; the match to TRBD1 covers 9 bases. V lost 8 bases and J lost 6; bases outside the gene matches: 17. This CDR3 is built from 17 residues. Germline V gene data show CDR1 as SGHTA and CDR2 as FQGNSA. The CDR3 DNA reads as TGTGCCAGCGGTCCGGGACAGGGAACTAGGCGCGGTCAGCCCCAGCATTTT. This encodes CASGPGQGTRRGQPQHF.

This clone showed up just once. The chain employs TRBV6-4 and TRBJ1-5, with 7 bases fitting TRBD1. This CDR3 is built from 14 residues. CDR1 and CDR2 (germline): MRHNA, SNTAGT. CDR3 coding DNA: TGTGCGAGCTACAGGGGACCCAGCAATCAGCCCCAGCATTTT. This translates into CASYRGPSNQPQHF.

The gene calls are TRBV5-4 and TRBJ1-4; perhaps TRBD1 as D (6 bases). Germline values: CDR1 SGHNT, CDR2 YYREEE (reference sequence). V lost 4 bases, J lost 0 bases, and 10 bases lay in between. The CDR3 totals 15 residues. Here the CDR3 reads CASSIQGPTNEKLFF. The CDR3 region has the DNA TGTGCCAGCAGCATTCAGGGGCCAACTAATGAAAAACTGTTTTTT.

This rearrangement joins TRBV4-2 to TRBJ2-3; D gene ambiguous. Germline CDR1 LGHNA, CDR2 YNFKEQ. This CDR3 comprises 13 residues. Trimming removed 4 bases from V and 6 bases from J, with 11 bases in between. CDR3 in amino acids: CASSPQRMDTQYF. As DNA, the CDR3 is TGTGCCAGCAGCCCTCAGCGCATGGATACGCAGTATTTT.

This chain joins TRBV6-5 and TRBJ2-7; 12 bases match TRBD2. Per the germline V gene, CDR1 is MNHEY and CDR2 is SVGAGI. Germline trimming cut 6 bases from V and 4 bases from J; bases unmatched to any gene: 4. CDR3 length: 14 residues. The CDR3 region has the DNA TGTGCCAGCAGAATGACTAGCGGGGGTTACGAGCAGTACTTC. It translates to CASRMTSGGYEQYF.

By share, this clone counts as medium-sized (0.01 to 0.1%). The rearrangement uses TRBV30 and TRBJ1-5; 9 bases map to TRBD1. The germline V gene encodes CDR1 GTSNPN and CDR2 SVGIG (reference sequence). Trimming at V came to 2 bases and at J to 4 bases, leaving 3 bases not matched to a gene. The CDR3 totals 14 residues. CDR3 in amino acids: CAWSIDRGNQPQHF. As DNA, the CDR3 is TGTGCCTGGAGTATAGACAGGGGGAATCAGCCCCAGCATTTT.

The chain uses TRBV6-1 and TRBJ1-4; no firm D call. Germline V gene data show CDR1 as MNHNS and CDR2 as SASEGT. V dropped 0 bases and J dropped 7 bases, with 15 bases sitting between them. The CDR3 contains 16 residues. In DNA form, the CDR3 reads TGTGCCAGCAGTGAAGCGTACGTAATCCGGAGTGAAAAACTGTTTTTT. This encodes CASSEAYVIRSEKLFF.